This entry lists 27 T cell receptor beta chains sequenced from one sample in a study of blood T cell repertoires in COVID-19. The data were produced by immunoSEQ multiplex PCR, yet TCRdb's version contains in-frame clones alone and is incomplete. Among about 350,000 clones listed, 80% to 90% were seen once. Specimen: peripheral blood. The receptors were sampled from a woman between 45 and 60 years old with COVID-19, enrolled during active disease.

The chain uses TRBV5-4 and TRBJ2-7, with 8 bases identical to TRBD2. V shed 4 bases, J shed 2 bases, and the junction held 11 bases outside the gene matches. CDR1 SGHNT and CDR2 YYREEE come from the germline V gene (reference sequence). The CDR3 covers 16 residues. The CDR3 nucleotides are TGTGCCAGCAGCCCGGGAGGGGCGGCGGGGACCTACGAGCAGTACTTC. This codes for CASSPGGAAGTYEQYF. Full variable domain (outside the CDR3, taken from reference TRBV5-4 and TRBJ2-7): ETGVTQSPTHLIKTRGQQVTLRCSSQSGHNTVSWYQQALGQGPQFIFQYYREEENGRGNFPPRFSGLQFPNYSSELNVNALELDDSALYLCASSPGGAAGTYEQYFGPGTRLTVT.

This clone was detected once. This rearrangement joins TRBV6-6 to TRBJ2-7, with D possibly being TRBD1 (5 bases). Trimming pared 2 bases from V and 4 bases from J, leaving 6 bases between. Germline V gene sequence: CDR1 MNHNY, CDR2 SVGAGI (reference sequence). This CDR3 spans 12 amino acids. The chain's CDR3 is CASSYRGYEQYF. The CDR3 DNA follows: TGTGCCAGCAGTTACAGGGGTTACGAGCAGTACTTC.

The chain recombines TRBV4-1 with TRBJ2-4; 10 positions match TRBD2. This CDR3 has 18 residues. V dropped 0 bases and J dropped 9; count of bases not matched to a gene: 14. Germline assignment: CDR1 MGHRA and CDR2 YSYEKL. The DNA for the CDR3 is TGCGCCAGCAGCCAAGATAGTAGTGGATCTAGCGGGAGAATCATTCAGTACTTC. This sequence encodes CASSQDSSGSSGRIIQYF.

This chain uses TRBV14 with TRBJ1-1, with TRBD1 as a possible D gene (6 bases). There are 14 residues in the CDR3. CDR1 SGHDN and CDR2 FVKESK come from the germline V gene. Deletions cut 4 bases from V and 2 bases from J, with 11 bases between. The CDR3 DNA is TGTGCCAGCAGCCGGAACAGGGTAAACACTGAAGCTTTCTTT. Translated, it gives CASSRNRVNTEAFF.

The gene calls are TRBV24-1 and TRBJ2-3; 7 bases are shared with TRBD1. Germline V gene data show CDR1 as KGHDR and CDR2 as SFDVKD. The CDR3 is 19 amino acids. J lost 0 bases, V lost 5 bases, and 16 bases had no gene match. CDR3 region: CATSGDIGMTGLSTDTQYF. CDR3 sequence (DNA): TGTGCCACCAGTGGTGACATCGGAATGACAGGGTTGAGCACAGATACGCAGTATTTT.

The V gene is TRBV7-9, the J gene TRBJ1-4; unclear D gene. Germline-derived CDR1 and CDR2 are SEHNR and FQNEAQ (reference sequence). The CDR3 is 17 amino acids. V was cut by 2 bases and J by 7 bases, with 20 bases left in between. Here the CDR3 DNA reads TGTGCCAGCAGCTTATATGGGCTTCCGCCGGAGGGTGAAAAACTGTTTTTT. Translated: CASSLYGLPPEGEKLFF.

The chain is built from TRBV5-1 and TRBJ1-1; TRBD1 matches 7 bases. CDR1 and CDR2 (germline): SGHRS, YFSETQ. The CDR3 contains 15 residues. The junction had 9 bases not matched to a gene; V was cut back by 4 bases and J by 3 bases. CDR3 region: CASSGTGDRYTEAFF. The CDR3 region has the DNA TGCGCCAGCAGCGGAACAGGGGATCGGTACACTGAAGCTTTCTTT.

This chain joins TRBV6-4 and TRBJ1-4; 8 bases line up with TRBD1. This CDR3 has 15 amino acids. Germline-derived CDR1 and CDR2 are MRHNA and SNTAGT. With V trimmed by 8 bases and J by 1 base, 6 bases remained unmatched. Here the CDR3 reads CASSQDRGTNEKLFF. Here the CDR3 DNA reads TGTGCCAGCTCCCAAGACAGGGGAACTAATGAAAAACTGTTTTTT.

V is TRBV29-1 and J is TRBJ1-2; D is ambiguous. The CDR3 length is 14 residues. Per germline, CDR1 SQVTM and CDR2 ANQGSEA. Between the trimmed V and J ends, which lost 4 bases and 6 bases, there was a span of 18 bases. The CDR3 spells CSVGDPSGYHGYTF. CDR3 bases: TGCAGCGTTGGCGACCCGTCGGGGTATCATGGCTACACCTTC. Together with reference TRBV29-1 and TRBJ1-2, the CDR3 gives the full variable domain: SAVISQKPSRDICQRGTSLTIQCQVDSQVTMMFWYRQQPGQSLTLIATANQGSEATYESGFVIDKFPISRPNLTFSTLTVSNMSPEDSSIYLCSVGDPSGYHGYTFGSGTRLTVV.

This chain links TRBV6-6 with TRBJ1-1, with D possibly being TRBD1 (5 bases). The germline CDR1 and CDR2 sequences are MNHNY and SVGAGI (reference sequence). The CDR3 length is 14 residues. V lost 7 bases and J 5 bases, leaving 17 bases between the germline ends. The CDR3 is CASMDGGGRTEAFF. In nucleotides, the CDR3 is TGTGCCAGCATGGATGGTGGGGGGAGAACTGAAGCTTTCTTT.

The gene calls are TRBV5-4 and TRBJ2-1; 11 bases agree with TRBD2. CDR1 is SGHNT, CDR2 YYREEE, per germline (reference sequence). Trimming cost V 5 bases and J 6 bases; bases outside gene matches: 1. The CDR3 has 13 residues. The chain's CDR3 is CASRLAGANEQFF. The CDR3, as DNA: TGTGCCAGCAGACTAGCGGGAGCCAATGAGCAGTTCTTC.

The chain has TRBV3-1 (or the pseudogene TRBV3-2) and TRBJ2-7; unclear D gene. Per germline, CDR1 LGHDT and CDR2 YNNKEL (reference sequence). V was pared by 1 base and J by 6 bases, with 10 bases between. This CDR3 is built from 13 residues. CDR3 coding DNA: TGTGCCAGCAGCCAAGGTTGGAGCCTCGAGCAGTACTTC. Amino acid sequence: CASSQGWSLEQYF.

This clone appeared a few times. V usage is TRBV25-1 and J usage is TRBJ2-1, with TRBD2 matching over 9 bases. Trimming cost V 5 bases and J 9 bases; bases outside gene matches: 17. CDR1 MGHDK and CDR2 SYGVNS come from the germline V gene. The CDR3 spans 17 residues. DNA of the CDR3: TGTGCCAGCAGTCTCTCCCGGGGCCAGCGGGGGGCCGGTGAGCAGTTCTTC. Protein: CASSLSRGQRGAGEQFF.

The rearrangement uses TRBV10-3 and TRBJ2-3, with TRBD1 as a possible D gene (7 bases). V lost 11 bases to trimming and J lost 0 bases, with 12 bases between them. Germline V lookup: CDR1 ENHRY, CDR2 SYGVKD. The CDR3 has 13 residues. CDR3 sequence (DNA): TGTGCCTCCAGGGGGGCGAGCACAGATACGCAGTATTTT. It yields the protein CASRGASTDTQYF.

V usage is TRBV4-1 and J usage is TRBJ2-7, with D possibly matching TRBD1 (5 bases). Germline CDR1 and CDR2: MGHRA and YSYEKL. V was shortened by 3 bases and J by 1 base, with 10 bases between the two germline ends. This CDR3 is 14 amino acids long. The CDR3 sequence is CASSQGRGSYEQYF. Written as DNA, the CDR3 is TGCGCCAGCAGCCAGGGTAGGGGATCCTACGAGCAGTACTTC.

J is TRBJ1-1 and V is TRBV19; TRBD1 aligns across 9 bases. From germline, CDR1 is LNHDA and CDR2 SQIVND (reference sequence). The CDR3 runs 15 residues. The V segment lost 7 bases and the J segment 1 base; nucleotides outside the gene matches: 7. CDR3 bases: TGTGCCAGTACCCACCTGACAGGGGGGAACACTGAAGCTTTCTTT. Translated: CASTHLTGGNTEAFF.

This chain connects TRBV4-1 to TRBJ2-7, with D uncertain. The V gene's germline CDR1 is MGHRA and CDR2 YSYEKL. The CDR3 has 15 residues. Trimming took off 1 base at V and 4 bases at J, with 14 bases between the two ends. In DNA, the CDR3 is TGCGCCAGCAGCCAAGTTGTCGGAGTTCAATACGAGCAGTACTTC. This gives the protein CASSQVVGVQYEQYF.

The rearrangement links TRBV6-1 to TRBJ2-1; D might be TRBD2 (5 bases). This CDR3 has 14 residues. Germline loops: CDR1 MNHNS, CDR2 SASEGT. V lost 2 bases, J lost 8 bases, and 13 bases lay in between. CDR3 amino acids: CASSEQEWRDEQFF. In DNA form, the CDR3 reads TGTGCCAGCAGTGAACAGGAGTGGCGGGATGAGCAGTTCTTC.

The chain couples TRBV2 to TRBJ2-4, with 10 bases that match TRBD2. The CDR3 spans 19 residues. The V segment lost 3 bases and the J segment 3 bases; nucleotides outside the gene matches: 14. CDR1 and CDR2 (germline): SNHLY, FYNNEI. The CDR3 nucleotides are TGTGCCAGCAGTGACCCCGCTAGCGGGGGTCCTTGGGACAAAAACATTCAGTACTTC. It encodes CASSDPASGGPWDKNIQYF.

The J gene is TRBJ2-2, the V gene TRBV27; D is perhaps TRBD1 (5 bases). Germline V CDR1 and CDR2: MNHEY, SMNVEV (reference sequence). The ends were cut back, 7 bases at V and 2 bases at J, with 8 bases in the middle. This CDR3 has 13 amino acids. CDR3 sequence (DNA): TGTGCCAGCAATGACAGAAACACCGGGGAGCTGTTTTTT. Translating gives CASNDRNTGELFF.

This chain connects TRBV30 to TRBJ2-1; 8 nucleotides match TRBD2. The CDR3 runs 14 residues. Germline loops: CDR1 GTSNPN, CDR2 SVGIG (reference sequence). Unmatched junction bases numbered 5, after V lost 3 bases and J lost 4 bases. This CDR3 reads CAWSGRAVYNEQFF. In DNA form, the CDR3 reads TGTGCCTGGAGCGGGAGGGCCGTTTACAATGAGCAGTTCTTC.

In this sample, this clone turned up a few times. The chain links TRBV6-2 or TRBV6-3 to TRBJ2-2, with 13 bases aligning to TRBD2. Germline CDR1 MNHEY, CDR2 SVGEGT. J gave up 4 bases and V 3 bases, and 5 bases lay outside the gene matches. The CDR3 has 17 residues. The CDR3: CASSYSGLAGLTGELFF. CDR3 coding DNA: TGTGCCAGCAGTTATTCGGGACTAGCGGGACTCACCGGGGAGCTGTTTTTT.

This chain links TRBV11-2 with TRBJ1-2; possible D gene TRBD1, 5 bases. Germline V gene sequence: CDR1 SGHAT, CDR2 FQNNGV. This CDR3 region has 12 residues. The germline V and J ends were trimmed by 5 bases and 7 bases, with 11 bases remaining between them. The CDR3 sequence is CASSRQLGGYTF. The DNA of the CDR3 is TGTGCCAGCAGCCGACAGTTGGGTGGCTACACCTTC.

The table lists this clone with a count of one. V usage is TRBV29-1 and J usage is TRBJ1-4; TRBD1 aligns across 8 bases. The length of the CDR3 is 13 residues. The trim removed 5 bases at V and 4 bases at J, leaving 3 bases unmatched. The germline V gene has CDR1 SQVTM and CDR2 ANQGSEA. As DNA, the CDR3 is TGCAGCGTTTCCGACAGGGGTAATGAAAAACTGTTTTTT. It translates to CSVSDRGNEKLFF.

This sequence joins TRBV9 and TRBJ2-2; the match to TRBD2 covers 8 bases. The CDR3 totals 15 residues. Germline CDR1 is SGDLS and CDR2 is YYNGEE. The V and J ends lost 0 bases and 5 bases, in that order; junction bases with no gene match: 3. Here the CDR3 DNA reads TGTGCCAGCAGCGTAGCATCTAGCGGGACCGGGGAGCTGTTTTTT. It encodes CASSVASSGTGELFF.

This sequence joins TRBV28 and TRBJ2-7; tentative D call: TRBD1 (6 bases). CDR1 MDHEN and CDR2 SYDVKM come from the germline V gene. Between the trimmed V and J ends, which lost 6 bases and 6 bases, there was a span of 12 bases. The length of the CDR3 is 12 residues. The CDR3: CASSLTGGEQYF. The DNA of the CDR3 is TGTGCCAGCAGCCTGACAGGAGGCGAGCAGTACTTC.

The gene calls are TRBV6-5 and TRBJ1-4; possibly TRBD1 for D (6 bases). V was cut by 4 bases and J by 4 bases, with 16 bases left in between. Germline V CDR1 and CDR2: MNHEY, SVGAGI. This CDR3 is 16 amino acids long. The CDR3 nucleotides are TGTGCCAGCAGTTTGACCGGACAGCGCAGTAATGAAAAACTGTTTTTT. It specifies CASSLTGQRSNEKLFF.